The 21 T cell receptor beta chains listed next were all sequenced from one sample in a study of cytomegalovirus exposure and HLA in healthy donors (dated by TCRdb to 2015 to 2018). Receptors were amplified or captured by the immunoSEQ multiplex PCR assay. For the multiplex PCR, a mixture combining 60 forward primers for TCR Vbeta segments and 13 reverse primers for TCR Jbeta segments was used. TCRdb retrieved this table from immuneACCESS and kept in-frame rearrangements only. Not all clones are present; in checked studies, unresolved V genes account for under half, and no reason is known for the remainder. In all, the sample holds approximately 170,000 clones, and roughly 73% of those were seen once. Of the sample, roughly 5% falls within the top ten clones. Sequenced input: PBMCs. The receptor set was obtained from a male donor in good health and CMV-seronegative.

The V and J genes are TRBV19 and TRBJ2-3; D uncertain. The V end lost 7 bases, the J end lost 2 bases, and 13 bases lay between the germline ends. Germline CDR1 reads LNHDA; CDR2 reads SQIVND (reference sequence). The CDR3 length is 14 residues. The CDR3 here is CASTPSPATDTQYF. DNA for the CDR3: TGTGCCAGTACCCCAAGCCCTGCCACAGATACGCAGTATTTT.

This rearrangement joins TRBV4-1 to TRBJ2-7, with TRBD1 as a possible D gene (5 bases). Trimming shortened V by 3 bases and J by 2 bases, and 11 bases separated the two germline ends. The germline V gene has CDR1 MGHRA and CDR2 YSYEKL. The CDR3 contains 14 residues. CDR3 sequence: CASSQNGQTYEQYF. In nucleotides, the CDR3 is TGCGCCAGCAGCCAGAACGGACAAACCTACGAGCAGTACTTC.

The rearrangement uses TRBV6-6 and TRBJ2-7, with a possible D match to TRBD2 (6 bases). Germline CDR1 reads MNHNY; CDR2 reads SVGAGI (reference sequence). The CDR3 is made up of 16 amino acids. The V end was cut by 1 base, the J end by 0 bases, with 13 bases between. CDR3 amino acids: CASSYWGVPNSYEQYF. As DNA, the CDR3 is TGTGCCAGCAGTTACTGGGGGGTCCCGAACTCCTACGAGCAGTACTTC.

This clone appeared once. The chain has TRBV4-1 and TRBJ1-1, with D tentatively TRBD1 (5 bases). Germline lookup yields CDR1 MGHRA and CDR2 YSYEKL. V was cut by 3 bases and J by 2 bases, with 13 bases left in between. This CDR3 spans 15 amino acids. The CDR3 loop reads CASSHRGGGNTEAFF. Here the CDR3 DNA reads TGCGCCAGCAGCCACCGGGGGGGAGGAAACACTGAAGCTTTCTTT.

This clone was observed a handful of times. The genes are TRBV6-1 and TRBJ1-1; TRBD1 agrees at 9 bases. Germline lookup yields CDR1 MNHNS and CDR2 SASEGT. The trim removed 4 bases at V and 3 bases at J, leaving 9 bases unmatched. The CDR3 contains 16 residues. The CDR3 region is CASSGYRGRRDTEAFF. The CDR3 DNA reads as TGTGCCAGCAGTGGATACAGGGGGCGCAGAGACACTGAAGCTTTCTTT.

The chain carries TRBV7-9 and TRBJ2-3, with D possibly being TRBD2 (5 bases). V lost 5 bases and J 2 bases, leaving 11 bases between the germline ends. Germline lookup yields CDR1 SEHNR and CDR2 FQNEAQ (reference sequence). This CDR3 has 14 residues. In DNA, the CDR3 is TGTGCCAGCAGCCGAGGGTCTAACACAGATACGCAGTATTTT. It encodes CASSRGSNTDTQYF.

This chain uses TRBV6-5 with TRBJ2-2; TRBD2 matches at 8 bases. V shed 6 bases, J shed 4 bases, and the junction held 7 bases outside the gene matches. The CDR3 has 15 residues. Germline lookup yields CDR1 MNHEY and CDR2 SVGAGI. The CDR3 sequence is CASSARTSSTGELFF. For the CDR3, the DNA is TGTGCCAGCAGCGCCCGGACTAGCTCCACCGGGGAGCTGTTTTTT.

The chain is built from TRBV29-1 and TRBJ1-1, with 7 nucleotides matching TRBD1. Germline V gives CDR1 SQVTM, CDR2 ANQGSEA. The J segment lost 6 bases and the V segment lost 6 bases, leaving 4 bases of the junction unmatched. The CDR3 has 11 amino acids. DNA of the CDR3: TGCAGCGTCCCAGGGGGTCCTGAAGCTTTCTTT. Its translation is CSVPGGPEAFF.

This chain joins TRBV5-1 and TRBJ2-7, with 10 bases aligning to TRBD2. CDR1 is SGHRS, CDR2 YFSETQ, per germline. There are 17 residues in the CDR3. J gave up 2 bases and V 4 bases, and 12 bases lay outside the gene matches. The CDR3 DNA reads as TGCGCCAGCAGCGCCGGGACTAGCGCCTACAGAACCTACGAGCAGTACTTC. As protein: CASSAGTSAYRTYEQYF.

The gene calls are TRBV20-1 and TRBJ2-5; no clear D gene. Trimming took 1 base from V and 9 from J, leaving 9 bases between them. The CDR3 runs 11 residues. Germline V lookup: CDR1 DFQATT, CDR2 SNEGSKA (reference sequence). For the CDR3, the DNA is TGCAGTGCTAGAGTCCTCGCGGCCCAGTACTTC. Protein product: CSARVLAAQYF.

The rearrangement links TRBV5-1 to TRBJ2-3; 7 bases align to TRBD1. The CDR3 is 15 residues long. After removal of 1 base from V and 0 bases from J, the junction contained 2 bases not matched to a gene. Germline lookup yields CDR1 SGHRS and CDR2 YFSETQ. CDR3 sequence reads: CASSLTGVSTDTQYF. The CDR3 nucleotides read TGCGCCAGCAGCTTGACAGGGGTTAGCACAGATACGCAGTATTTT.

This clone was found a few times. The chain couples TRBV4-2 to TRBJ2-1; D is ambiguous. Between the trimmed V and J ends, which lost 1 base and 0 bases, there was a span of 7 bases. CDR1 LGHNA and CDR2 YNFKEQ come from the germline V gene. The CDR3 length is 15 residues. The chain's CDR3 is CASSQVEASYNEQFF. CDR3 DNA sequence: TGTGCCAGCAGCCAAGTTGAGGCCTCCTACAATGAGCAGTTCTTC.

The chain combines TRBV6-1 with TRBJ1-1, with a possible D match to TRBD1 (6 bases). The CDR3 length is 14 residues. V lost 2 bases and J 1 base, leaving 8 bases between the germline ends. Germline assignment: CDR1 MNHNS and CDR2 SASEGT. CDR3 in amino acids: CASSEQGRNTEAFF. The CDR3 DNA reads TGTGCCAGCAGTGAACAGGGGCGGAACACTGAAGCTTTCTTT.

V gene TRBV9 combines with J gene TRBJ2-2, with D perhaps TRBD1 (5 bases). The CDR3 sequence is 14 residues long. Germline lookup yields CDR1 SGDLS and CDR2 YYNGEE. V was pared by 4 bases and J by 3 bases, with 10 bases between. CDR3 amino acids: CASSPQGYTGELFF. CDR3 DNA: TGTGCCAGCAGCCCCCAGGGATACACCGGGGAGCTGTTTTTT.

The chain combines TRBV5-8 with TRBJ2-5; perhaps TRBD1 as D (6 bases). The V gene lost 5 bases and the J gene lost 7 bases, with 15 bases spanning the gap. This CDR3 region has 13 residues. Germline assignment: CDR1 SGHTS and CDR2 YDEGEE. The CDR3 spells CASRGRGRGTQYF. DNA of the CDR3: TGTGCCAGCAGGGGACGGGGCAGGGGGACCCAGTACTTC.

The V gene is TRBV19, the J gene TRBJ2-3; TRBD1 aligns across 11 bases. Per the germline V gene, CDR1 is LNHDA and CDR2 is SQIVND (reference sequence). CDR3 length equals 16 residues. After removal of 7 bases from V and 4 bases from J, the junction contained 10 bases not matched to a gene. This CDR3 reads CASIPGQGVAADTQYF. In nucleotides, the CDR3 is TGTGCCAGTATCCCGGGACAGGGGGTTGCGGCAGATACGCAGTATTTT.

This sequence joins TRBV7-3 and TRBJ1-1; no reliable D call. V shed 1 base and J shed 0 bases, with 6 bases lying between them. The CDR3 has 14 amino acids. Per germline, CDR1 SGHTA and CDR2 FQGTGA. As DNA, the CDR3 is TGTGCCAGCAGCTTAAACGGGGTGAACACTGAAGCTTTCTTT. Translated, it gives CASSLNGVNTEAFF.

The sample holds a few counts of this clone. The chain recombines TRBV5-1 with TRBJ1-1; D is possibly TRBD1 (5 bases). V was trimmed by 4 bases and J by 5 bases, leaving 21 bases between them. The germline V gene has CDR1 SGHRS and CDR2 YFSETQ. This CDR3 spans 16 amino acids. For the CDR3, the DNA is TGCGCCAGCAGCCCCCATGCGGGGGGGGGATTGACTGAAGCTTTCTTT. It yields the protein CASSPHAGGGLTEAFF.

The chain uses TRBV12-5 and TRBJ2-7, with D hard to call. Deletions cut 4 bases from V and 3 bases from J, with 7 bases between. The CDR3 runs to 12 residues. In germline, CDR1 is LGHNT, CDR2 FRNRAP. The CDR3 loop reads CASGSPGYEQYF. The CDR3 region has the DNA TGTGCTAGTGGTTCACCAGGCTACGAGCAGTACTTC.

The chain is built from TRBV27 and TRBJ2-3, with TRBD2 matching over 11 bases. The CDR3 has 14 residues. Trimming cost V 6 bases and J 4 bases; bases outside gene matches: 3. Germline CDR1 MNHEY, CDR2 SMNVEV (reference sequence). CDR3 DNA: TGTGCCAGCAGGACTAGCGGGAATGCAGATACGCAGTATTTT. It codes for CASRTSGNADTQYF.

This chain joins TRBV11-2 and TRBJ2-7; the match to TRBD2 covers 8 bases. Germline loops: CDR1 SGHAT, CDR2 FQNNGV. Losses at the gene ends were 5 bases for V and 2 bases for J; bases not matched to a gene: 5. CDR3 size: 14 residues. In DNA, the CDR3 is TGTGCCAGCAGCATACTAGCGGCCACCTACGAGCAGTACTTC. Its translation is CASSILAATYEQYF. The whole variable domain, filled in from reference TRBV11-2 and TRBJ2-7, reads EAGVAQSPRYKIIEKRQSVAFWCNPISGHATLYWYQQILGQGPKLLIQFQNNGVVDDSQLPKDRFSAERLKGVDSTLKIQPAKLEDSAVYLCASSILAATYEQYFGPGTRLTVT.